This T cell receptor (beta chain) was sequenced during a study of monozygotic twins with inflammatory bowel disease. Study-wide findings and caveats: Different subtypes (of T cells) could not be told apart from one another.

Worth noting for this clonotype: The target antigen is unknown.

CDR1 and CDR2 from the germline V gene are SNHLY and FYNNEI. The CDR3 is 14 residues long. It was approximately 3,500 ng of total RNA that each TCR library used. Template switching introduced UMIs that contain a 6-nucleotide sample barcode. Using the 5' RACE reads, TCRdb records one entry per CDR3 protein without DNA. The sample data list around 450,000 distinct CDR3 sequences. This rearrangement joins TRBV2 to TRBJ1-5; as DNA is missing, the TRBD1 call by TCRdb cannot be tested. The material sequenced was blood. The receptor was derived from a human donor with ulcerative colitis or Crohn's disease, or a healthy co-twin of an affected twin (not recorded which). The chain's CDR3 is CASSEAPGDQPQHF.